This T cell receptor beta chain was documented in a study of T cell responses to AZD1222 COVID-19 vaccine. TCRdb keeps only in-frame clones here, not all; method: immunoSEQ multiplex PCR. The repertoire holds about 110,000 clones, with about nine tenths as singletons. Regarding the study as a whole: The study sampled repertoires only after the peak T cell response. Seropositive status at baseline applied to only 5 to 7 AZD1222 recipients. Nearly half of unique spike-specific TCRs reportedly avoided B.1.351 and B.1.1.7 mutated regions. Spike-specific TCRs gained breadth and depth after people received two AZD1222 doses.

As regards this clone: The antigen is unknown.

Germline loops: CDR1 MDHEN, CDR2 SYDVKM. The J segment lost 2 bases and the V segment lost 5 bases, leaving 6 bases of the junction unmatched. This CDR3 region has 15 residues. The clonotype comes from an adult who received the AZD1222 COVID-19 vaccine. The chain uses TRBV28 and TRBJ1-2, with TRBD1 matching 9 bases. Specimen: peripheral blood, collected 28 days after the second AZD1222 dose. In nucleotides, the CDR3 is TGTGCCAGCAGTCCGGACAGGGGAAAGAACTATGGCTACACCTTC. This sequence encodes CASSPDRGKNYGYTF.